This entry concerns a single T cell receptor (beta chain). This CDR3 region has 12 residues. Germline CDR1 SEHNR, CDR2 FQNEAQ (reference sequence). Between the trimmed V and J ends, which lost 1 base and 6 bases, there was a span of 6 bases. The authors' processing: The authors estimated nucleated cell counts from reference gene primer amplification. TCRdb's table, derived via immunoSEQ multiplex PCR, lists solely in-frame clones and lacks some. Clonal size and the V and J genes are those of that table, whereas D and trimming came from the DNA. Of about 13,000 clones in the sample, approximately 80% were seen once. The sample originates from a study of blood T cell repertoires in COVID-19. Study-wide context: The United States, Italy and Spain provided the acute and convalescent COVID-19 samples. T cells, B-cell-depleted T cells, or PBMCs provided the cDNA or gDNA that served as material.

This TCR came from a man aged 40-49 years with active or convalescent COVID-19. Sequencing was performed on peripheral blood. This chain links TRBV7-9 with TRBJ1-2; no clear D. The CDR3 is CASSLETNGYTF. CDR3 nucleotide sequence: TGTGCCAGCAGCTTAGAGACAAATGGCTACACCTTC.